The sequence of this T cell receptor beta chain was determined in a study of T cell repertoires in aging, cancer and after chemotherapy. For the study at large: Glioblastoma patients receiving temozolomide-based therapy gave paired samples before and after chemotherapy. Study results and limitations: Compared with age-matched healthy donors, untreated hematological or solid cancer patients showed higher blood TCR clonality. Median generation probability rose over the chemotherapy interval in each cancer cohort, suggesting rebound thymic output.

Amplification of TCR beta used genomic DNA extracted from peripheral blood. Remarks on this clonotype: Antigen specificity is unknown.

The V gene's germline CDR1 is SQVTM and CDR2 ANQGSEA. The CDR3 consists of 13 residues. After removal of 6 bases from V and 6 bases from J, the junction contained 7 bases not matched to a gene. TRB rearrangements spanning V, D and J were amplified using mixed TRB-A/B primers. Each CDR3 protein is one row after TCRdb ran MiXCR on the multiplex PCR reads. Here the sample spans 4,500 to 5,500 distinct CDR3 sequences, around 70% being singletons. Sequencing used blood. This sequence was found in a human donor with a solid tumor. The chain couples TRBV29-1 to TRBJ2-7; 11 positions match TRBD2. CDR3 residues: CSVATSGEGEQYF. CDR3 DNA sequence: TGCAGCGTCGCGACTAGCGGGGAAGGCGAGCAGTACTTC.